This T cell receptor (beta chain) originates from a study of T cells after yellow fever vaccination (dated 2019 in TCRdb). Concerning the study at large: The SMART-Seq v4 Ultra Low Input RNA kit was used to prepare libraries from fractions with low cell numbers. To follow T-cell clones before and after both primary and booster YFV17D yellow fever vaccination, bulk TCR alpha and beta repertoires underwent longitudinal sequencing. The cohort comprised two healthy male donors, one aged 18 to 30 and one aged 30 to 40 years. Blood was drawn at multiple timepoints before and after primary and secondary immunization, with bulk PBMC replicates and cell subsets isolated. Overall study results and their limits: Compared with the primary T-cell response, the secondary T-cell response was weaker but faster, peaking on day 5 rather than day 15. A small share of clonotypes occurred in both CD4 and CD8 compartments, likely arising from convergent recombination. Computational filtering was needed because FACS-sorted repertoires could contain abundant contaminating clonotypes from the bulk population. Only a couple of donors were included in the study, so the extent to which the findings can be generalized is limited. After the booster, most of the clones that had expanded following primary vaccination were detected again (almost 98% of CD4 and 80% to 90% of CD8), which suggests that memory was broadly maintained.

In the paper's terms, the treatment or condition label means: live attenuated yellow fever vaccine strain. At every blood-draw timepoint, two biological replicates of bulk PBMCs were collected. A standard Ficoll-Paque protocol was used to isolate PBMCs from peripheral blood. TriZol was used to extract RNA from bulk PBMCs, CD4 and CD8 fractions, and dextramer-positive and dextramer-negative fractions. As concerns this clonotype: No antigen is known for it. Base qualities are missing; no much larger clone stands one base away.

TCR cDNA was synthesized by 5'RACE template switching, through which a universal primer site and unique molecular identifiers were introduced. cDNA synthesis was primed from both the TCR alpha and TCR beta constant segments. Library amplification involved two PCR steps, and the second step added sample barcodes and sequencing adapters. Libraries were sequenced on Illumina HiSeq 2500 (2x100 bp) or NovaSeq (2x150 bp). Regarding the original processing steps: Demultiplexing of reads and collapsing into UMI consensus sequences were performed with MIGEC, and V(D)J alignment was carried out with MiXCR. Using edgeR on replicate PBMC samples, clonotypes were called vaccine-responding if FDR was below 0.01 and the log2 fold change was above 5 up to day 15. Each bulk clonotype was labeled CD4 or CD8 based on which sequenced repertoire, CD4 or CD8, contained the clonotype at higher abundance. Using fastp at Q25 and MiXCR, TCRdb reprocessed the public reads and kept productive beta chains. Here each entry gathers all rows of one CDR3 protein and keeps the most common genes and DNA. TCRdb's processing, not the authors' own work, is the source of the V and J calls. The sample contains roughly 500,000 distinct CDR3 sequences, about 19% of them found a single time. In total, the top ten clones hold 13% to 15% of the sample.

V and J lose 6 bases and 1 base, and a span of 12 bases separates them. Based on the germline V gene (reference sequence), the CDR1 and CDR2 sequences are MNHEY and SMNVEV. The CDR3, cysteine through phenylalanine, is 14 amino acids long. Only the CDR3 part of the read is kept: 42 bases, read in frame from the first base. This TCR came from a man aged 25-45 years who received the YFV17D yellow fever vaccine. Rearrangement joined TRBV27 to TRBJ1-1; the D gene cannot be named for sure. The sample was PBMCs, taken 15 days after the yellow fever booster vaccination. Read as DNA, the sequence is TGTGCCAGCAGATCCTCGGGTAGGAACACTGAAGCTTTCTTT. Protein translation: CASRSSGRNTEAFF.